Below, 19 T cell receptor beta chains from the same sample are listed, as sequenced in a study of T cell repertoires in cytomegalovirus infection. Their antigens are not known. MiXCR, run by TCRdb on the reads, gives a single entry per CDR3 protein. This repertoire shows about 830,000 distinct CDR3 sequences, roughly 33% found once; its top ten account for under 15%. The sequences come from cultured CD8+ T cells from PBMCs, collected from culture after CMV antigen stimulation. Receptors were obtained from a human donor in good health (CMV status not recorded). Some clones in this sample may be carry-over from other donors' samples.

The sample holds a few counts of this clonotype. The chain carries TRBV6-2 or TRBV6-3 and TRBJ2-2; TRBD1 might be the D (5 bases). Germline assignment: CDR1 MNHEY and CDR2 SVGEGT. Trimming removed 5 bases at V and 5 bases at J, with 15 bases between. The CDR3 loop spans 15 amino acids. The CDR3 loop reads CASSQGFRITGELFF. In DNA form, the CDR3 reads TGTGCCAGCAGTCAGGGATTTCGGATAACCGGGGAGCTGTTTTTT.

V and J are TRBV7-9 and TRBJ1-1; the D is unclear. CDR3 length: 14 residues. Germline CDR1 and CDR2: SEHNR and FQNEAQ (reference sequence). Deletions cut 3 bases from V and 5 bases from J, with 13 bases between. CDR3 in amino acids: CASSFPGVGTEAFF. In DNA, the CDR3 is TGTGCCAGCAGCTTCCCCGGGGTGGGGACTGAAGCTTTCTTT.

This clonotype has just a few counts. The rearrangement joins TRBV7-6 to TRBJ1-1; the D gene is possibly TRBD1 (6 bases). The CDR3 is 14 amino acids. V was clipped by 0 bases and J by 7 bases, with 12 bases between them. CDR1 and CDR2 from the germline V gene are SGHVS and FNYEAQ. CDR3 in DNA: TGTGCCAGCAGCTTAGCCTGGGAGGGGGTTGAAGCTTTCTTT. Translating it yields CASSLAWEGVEAFF. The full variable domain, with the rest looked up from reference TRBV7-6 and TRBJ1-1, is GAGVSQSPRYKVTKRGQDVALRCDPISGHVSLYWYRQALGQGPEFLTYFNYEAQQDKSGLPNDRFSAERPEGSISTLTIQRTEQRDSAMYRCASSLAWEGVEAFFGQGTRLTVV.

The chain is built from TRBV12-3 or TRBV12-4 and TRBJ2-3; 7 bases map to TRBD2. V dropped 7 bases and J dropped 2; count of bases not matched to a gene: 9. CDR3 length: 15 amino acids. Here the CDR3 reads CASTKAGTYTDTQYF. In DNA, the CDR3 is TGTGCCAGCACAAAAGCGGGGACCTACACAGATACGCAGTATTTT.

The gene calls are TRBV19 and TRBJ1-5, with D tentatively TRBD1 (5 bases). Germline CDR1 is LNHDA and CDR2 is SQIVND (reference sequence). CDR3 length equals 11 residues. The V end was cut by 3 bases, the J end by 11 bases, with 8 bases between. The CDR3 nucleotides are TGTGCCAGTAGTATGAGCAGGGCCCAGCATTTT. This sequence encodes CASSMSRAQHF.

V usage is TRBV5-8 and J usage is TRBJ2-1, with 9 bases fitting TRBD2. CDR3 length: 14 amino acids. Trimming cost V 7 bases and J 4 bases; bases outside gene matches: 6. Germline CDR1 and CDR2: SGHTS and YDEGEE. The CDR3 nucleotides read TGTGCCAGCGACACTAGCGGGCCGTACAATGAGCAGTTCTTC. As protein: CASDTSGPYNEQFF. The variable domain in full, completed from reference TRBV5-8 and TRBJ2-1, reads EAGVTQSPTHLIKTRGQQATLRCSPISGHTSVYWYQQALGLGLQFLLWYDEGEERNRGNFPPRFSGRQFPNYSSELNVNALELEDSALYLCASDTSGPYNEQFFGPGTRLTVL.

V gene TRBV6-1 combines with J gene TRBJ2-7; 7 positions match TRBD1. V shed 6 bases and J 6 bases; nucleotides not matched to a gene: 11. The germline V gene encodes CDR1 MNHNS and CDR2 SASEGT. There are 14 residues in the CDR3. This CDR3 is CASSLGQTKGEQYV. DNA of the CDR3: TGTGCCAGCAGCCTGGGACAGACTAAAGGCGAGCAGTACGTC.

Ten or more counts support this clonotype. CDR3 nucleotides: TGTGCCAGCAGCTTAGGACGGGACAGGGGATCCTACAATGAGCAGTTCTTC. Amino acid sequence: CASSLGRDRGSYNEQFF. The chain employs TRBV7-2 and TRBJ2-1; 10 positions match TRBD1. In germline, CDR1 is SGHTA, CDR2 FQGNSA. The CDR3 runs to 17 residues. V shed 1 base, J shed 1 base, and the junction held 4 bases outside the gene matches.

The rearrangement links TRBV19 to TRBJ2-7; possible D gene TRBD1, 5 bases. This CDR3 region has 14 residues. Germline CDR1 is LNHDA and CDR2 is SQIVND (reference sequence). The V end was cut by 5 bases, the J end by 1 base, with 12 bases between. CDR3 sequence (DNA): TGTGCCAGTAGTTTCGCAGGGATTTCCTACGAGCAGTACTTC. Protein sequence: CASSFAGISYEQYF.

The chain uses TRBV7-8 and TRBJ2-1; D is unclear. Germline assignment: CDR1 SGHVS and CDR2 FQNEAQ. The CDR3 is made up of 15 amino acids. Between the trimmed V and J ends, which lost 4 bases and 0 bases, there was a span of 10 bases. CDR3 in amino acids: CASSWDSRSYNEQFF. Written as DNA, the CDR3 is TGTGCCAGCAGCTGGGATTCGCGCTCCTACAATGAGCAGTTCTTC. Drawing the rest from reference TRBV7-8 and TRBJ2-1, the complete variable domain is GAGVSQSPRYKVAKRGQDVALRCDPISGHVSLFWYQQALGQGPEFLTYFQNEAQLDKSGLPSDRFFAERPEGSVSTLKIQRTQQEDSAVYLCASSWDSRSYNEQFFGPGTRLTVL.

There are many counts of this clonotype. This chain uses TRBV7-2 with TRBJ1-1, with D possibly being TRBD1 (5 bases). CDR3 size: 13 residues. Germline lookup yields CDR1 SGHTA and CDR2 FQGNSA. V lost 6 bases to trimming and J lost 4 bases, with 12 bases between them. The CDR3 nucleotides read TGTGCCAGCAGACCCCTTGGGGCCACTGAAGCTTTCTTT. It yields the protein CASRPLGATEAFF.

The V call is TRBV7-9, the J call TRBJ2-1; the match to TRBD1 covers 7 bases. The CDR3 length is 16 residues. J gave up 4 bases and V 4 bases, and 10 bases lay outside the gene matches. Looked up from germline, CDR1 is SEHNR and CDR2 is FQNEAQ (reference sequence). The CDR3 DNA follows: TGTGCCAGCAGCTCGTCGCGCGACAGGGATTACAATGAGCAGTTCTTC. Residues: CASSSSRDRDYNEQFF.

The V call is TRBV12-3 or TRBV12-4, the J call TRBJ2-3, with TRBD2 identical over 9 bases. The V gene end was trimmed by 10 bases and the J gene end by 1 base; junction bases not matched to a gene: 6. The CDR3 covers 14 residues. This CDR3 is CANRERGGTDTQYF. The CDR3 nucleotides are TGTGCCAACAGGGAGCGGGGGGGCACAGATACGCAGTATTTT.

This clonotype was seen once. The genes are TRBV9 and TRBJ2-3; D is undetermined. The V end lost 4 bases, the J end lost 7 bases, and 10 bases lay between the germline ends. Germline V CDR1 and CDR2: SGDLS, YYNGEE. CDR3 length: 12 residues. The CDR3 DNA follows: TGTGCCAGCAGCTCCCCCATAAATACGCAGTATTTT. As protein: CASSSPINTQYF.

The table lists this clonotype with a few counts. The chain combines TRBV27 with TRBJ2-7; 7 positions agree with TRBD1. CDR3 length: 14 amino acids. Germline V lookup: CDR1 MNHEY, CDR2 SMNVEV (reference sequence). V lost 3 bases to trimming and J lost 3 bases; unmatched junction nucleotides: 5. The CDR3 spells CASSFLGQIYEQYF. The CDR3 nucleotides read TGTGCCAGCAGTTTCTTGGGACAGATCTACGAGCAGTACTTC.

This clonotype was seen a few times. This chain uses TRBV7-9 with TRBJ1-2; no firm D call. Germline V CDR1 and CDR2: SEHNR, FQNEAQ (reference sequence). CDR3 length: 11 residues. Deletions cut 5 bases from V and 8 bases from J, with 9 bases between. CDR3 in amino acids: CASSAARGYTF. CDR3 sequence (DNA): TGTGCCAGCAGCGCCGCCCGGGGCTACACCTTC.

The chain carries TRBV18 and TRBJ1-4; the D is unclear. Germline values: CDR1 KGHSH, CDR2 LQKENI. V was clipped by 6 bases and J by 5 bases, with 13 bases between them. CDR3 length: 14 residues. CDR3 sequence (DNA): TGTGCCAGCTCCCCGACGGAAGACAATGAAAAACTGTTTTTT. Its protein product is CASSPTEDNEKLFF.

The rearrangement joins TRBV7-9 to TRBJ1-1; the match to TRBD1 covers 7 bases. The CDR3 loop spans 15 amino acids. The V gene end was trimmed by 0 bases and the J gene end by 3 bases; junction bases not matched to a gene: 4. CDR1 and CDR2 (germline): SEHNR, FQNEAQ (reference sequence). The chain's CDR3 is CASSLAPGGYTEAFF. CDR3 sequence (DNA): TGTGCCAGCAGCTTAGCACCAGGGGGATACACTGAAGCTTTCTTT.

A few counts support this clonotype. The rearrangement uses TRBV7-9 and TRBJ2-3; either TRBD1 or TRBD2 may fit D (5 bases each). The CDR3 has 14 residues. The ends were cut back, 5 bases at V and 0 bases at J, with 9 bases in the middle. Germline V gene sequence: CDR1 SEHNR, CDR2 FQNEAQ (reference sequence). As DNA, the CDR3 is TGTGCCAGCAGCCAGAGGGACAGCACAGATACGCAGTATTTT. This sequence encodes CASSQRDSTDTQYF.